This entry lists 17 T cell receptor beta chains sequenced from one sample in a study of T cell responses to AZD1222 COVID-19 vaccine. Repertoires were generated with immunoSEQ multiplex PCR, while TCRdb's copy carries only in-frame clones and drops some. The sample yields approximately 73,000 clones, around four fifths seen once. Sequenced material: peripheral blood, taken on day 0 of AZD1222 vaccination. The receptors shown here come from an adult in good health.

The CDR3 coding sequence is TGTGCCAGCAGCGTAGCCGGGACGGGAAACACCGGGGAGCTGTTTTTT. Protein product: CASSVAGTGNTGELFF. This sequence joins TRBV9 and TRBJ2-2, with D possibly called TRBD1 or TRBD2 (5 bases each). Germline-derived CDR1 and CDR2 are SGDLS and YYNGEE. This CDR3 region has 16 residues. Trimming took 0 bases from V and 2 from J, leaving 11 bases between them.

This chain connects TRBV5-4 to TRBJ1-4; D is ambiguous. Germline V gives CDR1 SGHNT, CDR2 YYREEE (reference sequence). Trimming stripped 4 bases from V and 1 base from J, with 11 bases between. The CDR3 is made up of 15 amino acids. The chain's CDR3 is CASSVDGLTNEKLFF. CDR3 DNA sequence: TGTGCCAGCAGCGTGGACGGACTAACTAATGAAAAACTGTTTTTT.

The CDR3 DNA is TGTGCCAGCAGCTTAGCGCGAGGGGAGACCCAGTACTTC. It yields the protein CASSLARGETQYF. The chain employs TRBV11-3 and TRBJ2-5; D is possibly TRBD2 (5 bases). Germline V lookup: CDR1 SGHNT, CDR2 YENEEA. V lost 1 base to trimming and J lost 5 bases, with 8 bases between them. The CDR3 is made up of 13 amino acids. Drawing the rest from reference TRBV11-3 and TRBJ2-5, the complete variable domain is EAGVVQSPRYKIIEKKQPVAFWCNPISGHNTLYWYLQNLGQGPELLIRYENEEAVDDSQLPKDRFSAERLKGVDSTLKIQPAELGDSAVYLCASSLARGETQYFGPGTRLLVL.

The chain couples TRBV11-2 to TRBJ2-7, with 12 bases that match TRBD1. The CDR3 contains 14 residues. CDR1 and CDR2 from the germline V gene are SGHAT and FQNNGV. V lost 5 bases, J lost 6 bases, and 5 bases stayed unmatched. The CDR3 coding sequence is TGTGCCAGCAGCGCCCGGGACAGGGGGCTCGAGCAGTACTTC. It encodes CASSARDRGLEQYF.

The chain uses TRBV4-1 and TRBJ1-2; maybe TRBD1 (5 bases). There are 16 residues in the CDR3. Trimming took off 1 base at V and 8 bases at J, with 20 bases between the two ends. CDR1 and CDR2 from the germline V gene are MGHRA and YSYEKL. The CDR3 protein is CASSQGGLGDMNGYTF. CDR3 nucleotide sequence: TGCGCCAGCAGCCAAGGGGGACTTGGCGACATGAACGGCTACACCTTC.

This clone was seen repeatedly, ten times or more. The rearrangement links TRBV6-5 to TRBJ1-1; 8 positions agree with TRBD1. Germline assignment: CDR1 MNHEY and CDR2 SVGAGI. The CDR3 is 14 residues long. The J segment lost 4 bases and the V segment lost 6 bases, leaving 7 bases of the junction unmatched. The CDR3 is CASRPGGAGTEAFF. The CDR3 region has the DNA TGTGCCAGCAGGCCAGGGGGCGCCGGCACTGAAGCTTTCTTT.

V and J are TRBV27 and TRBJ1-4; no firm D call. Germline CDR1 and CDR2: MNHEY and SMNVEV (reference sequence). The CDR3 totals 15 residues. V lost 6 bases and J lost 0, with 11 bases in between. CDR3 sequence (DNA): TGTGCCAGCAGCCCAAGGGTGTCAACTAATGAAAAACTGTTTTTT. This sequence encodes CASSPRVSTNEKLFF.

The CDR3 sequence is CASSSRNRGLNYGYTF. The CDR3 nucleotides read TGTGCCAGCAGCTCGAGGAACAGGGGATTGAACTATGGCTACACCTTC. The chain recombines TRBV7-9 with TRBJ1-2; 7 nucleotides match TRBD1. The CDR3 covers 16 residues. The trim removed 4 bases at V and 2 bases at J, leaving 10 bases unmatched. Per germline, CDR1 SEHNR and CDR2 FQNEAQ (reference sequence).

This chain uses TRBV4-3 with TRBJ1-1, with 8 bases aligning to TRBD1. Germline V CDR1 and CDR2: LGHNA, YSLEER. V lost 6 bases to trimming and J lost 0 bases; unmatched junction nucleotides: 6. There are 15 residues in the CDR3. The CDR3 here is CASSLGTGMNTEAFF. CDR3 DNA sequence: TGCGCCAGCAGTCTAGGGACAGGCATGAACACTGAAGCTTTCTTT.

J is TRBJ2-3 and V is TRBV18, with D perhaps TRBD2 (5 bases). V lost 0 bases and J 0 bases, leaving 10 bases between the germline ends. Germline values: CDR1 KGHSH, CDR2 LQKENI. The CDR3 runs 16 residues. CDR3 sequence: CASSPPRTLSTDTQYF. The CDR3 region has the DNA TGTGCCAGCTCACCACCCCGGACTCTGAGCACAGATACGCAGTATTTT.

The rearrangement uses TRBV2 and TRBJ1-1, with D perhaps TRBD1 (5 bases). This CDR3 region has 12 residues. The germline V gene encodes CDR1 SNHLY and CDR2 FYNNEI. V was clipped by 8 bases and J by 10 bases, with 17 bases between them. The CDR3 region has the DNA TGTGCCAGCGACCAGGGCAGAAAGGGAGCTTTCTTT. It translates to CASDQGRKGAFF.

This chain connects TRBV27 to TRBJ2-1; 9 bases are shared with TRBD1. The CDR3 loop spans 16 amino acids. The V segment lost 6 bases and the J segment 5 bases; nucleotides outside the gene matches: 11. Germline CDR1 is MNHEY and CDR2 is SMNVEV (reference sequence). The CDR3 DNA reads as TGTGCCAGCAGACCTCTTTGGACAGGGGCCAACAATGAGCAGTTCTTC. Its protein is CASRPLWTGANNEQFF.

The chain recombines TRBV6-2 or TRBV6-3 with TRBJ1-1; D is undetermined. Germline assignment: CDR1 MNHEY and CDR2 SVGEGT. The CDR3 spans 13 residues. With 0 bases removed from V and 11 bases from J, the gap between germline ends came to 13 bases. CDR3 region: CASSYSNTRYAFF. The CDR3 DNA follows: TGTGCCAGCAGTTACTCGAACACGAGGTACGCTTTCTTT.

This chain joins TRBV6-6 and TRBJ1-5; D not resolved. Between the trimmed V and J ends, which lost 5 bases and 5 bases, there was a span of 16 bases. The CDR3 is 15 amino acids. Germline CDR1 MNHNY, CDR2 SVGAGI (reference sequence). CDR3 sequence reads: CASSRSTAWDQPQHF. As DNA, the CDR3 is TGTGCCAGCAGTCGATCCACCGCGTGGGATCAGCCCCAGCATTTT.

A few counts support this clone. The V and J genes are TRBV9 and TRBJ2-1; a possible D gene is TRBD1 (7 bases). There are 15 residues in the CDR3. Trimming stripped 2 bases from V and 3 bases from J, with 12 bases between. Germline CDR1 SGDLS, CDR2 YYNGEE. For the CDR3, the DNA is TGTGCCAGCAGCGTGGGTCAGGGGGGCTACAATGAGCAGTTCTTC. The encoded protein is CASSVGQGGYNEQFF.

The rearrangement uses TRBV24-1 and TRBJ1-2; D might be TRBD1 (6 bases). The CDR3 runs to 15 residues. The germline V gene has CDR1 KGHDR and CDR2 SFDVKD. Trimming took off 12 bases at V and 4 bases at J, with 23 bases between the two ends. Here the CDR3 DNA reads TGTGCCCCCTCCCCGACGGGGGGGCACCTCTATGGCTACACCTTC. This gives the protein CAPSPTGGHLYGYTF.

This rearrangement joins TRBV25-1 to TRBJ2-7; D is possibly TRBD2 (5 bases). Between the trimmed V and J ends, which lost 6 bases and 0 bases, there was a span of 18 bases. The CDR3 covers 16 residues. Looked up from germline, CDR1 is MGHDK and CDR2 is SYGVNS. This CDR3 is CASSDSTLGSSYEQYF. The CDR3, as DNA: TGTGCCAGCAGCGACTCAACCCTGGGGAGCTCCTACGAGCAGTACTTC.